The 14 T cell receptor beta chains listed next were all sequenced from one sample in a study of T cell repertoires in cytomegalovirus infection. Each CDR3 protein is one row after TCRdb ran MiXCR on the reads. The sample has about 260,000 distinct CDR3 sequences; 8% to 9.5% are singletons. Source material: PBMCs. These receptors all stem from a human donor in good health (CMV status not recorded). Some clones in this sample may be carry-over from other donors' samples.

The rearrangement joins TRBV7-7 to TRBJ2-2; perhaps TRBD2 as D (6 bases). The CDR3 has 15 amino acids. Per germline, CDR1 SSHAT and CDR2 FNYEAQ (reference sequence). V was shortened by 7 bases and J by 2 bases, with 14 bases between the two germline ends. The CDR3 here is CASTQGGLNTGELFF. CDR3 sequence (DNA): TGTGCCAGCACCCAAGGAGGACTAAACACCGGGGAGCTGTTTTTT.

This clonotype was seen many times. The V and J genes are TRBV28 and TRBJ1-5; a weak D match, TRBD1 (6 bases). The CDR3 has 15 residues. Trimming left V 2 bases short and J 0 bases short, with 8 bases between. Germline CDR1 and CDR2: MDHEN and SYDVKM. Here the CDR3 reads CASSLRTVSNQPQHF. For the CDR3, the DNA is TGTGCCAGCAGTTTAAGGACAGTTAGCAATCAGCCCCAGCATTTT.

This chain joins TRBV15 and TRBJ2-1; tentative D call: TRBD1 (6 bases). This CDR3 is 16 amino acids long. CDR1 is LNHNV and CDR2 is YYDKDF in the germline V gene (reference sequence). V was trimmed by 1 base and J by 0 bases, leaving 10 bases between them. The CDR3 bases are TGTGCCACCAGCAGAGCCCGGGACAACTCCTACAATGAGCAGTTCTTC. It encodes CATSRARDNSYNEQFF.

V and J are TRBV20-1 and TRBJ2-5; D perhaps matches TRBD1 (6 bases). CDR1 is DFQATT, CDR2 SNEGSKA, per germline (reference sequence). The ends were cut back, 5 bases at V and 2 bases at J, with 15 bases in the middle. There are 14 residues in the CDR3. The CDR3 DNA follows: TGCAGTGCTTCTAGGACAGCGGCACAAGAGACCCAGTACTTC. As protein: CSASRTAAQETQYF.

This clonotype was seen a few times. The chain uses TRBV4-3 and TRBJ2-7; 8 bases agree with TRBD2. Trimming at V came to 3 bases and at J to 0 bases, leaving 4 bases not matched to a gene. The CDR3 loop spans 15 amino acids. CDR1 and CDR2 from the germline V gene are LGHNA and YSLEER. Written as DNA, the CDR3 is TGCGCCAGCAGCCAGACCACTAGCGGCTCCTACGAGCAGTACTTC. Amino acid sequence: CASSQTTSGSYEQYF.

The chain couples TRBV20-1 to TRBJ2-7; no firm D call. The CDR3 extends over 13 amino acids. Between the trimmed V and J ends, which lost 6 bases and 5 bases, there was a span of 17 bases. Germline values: CDR1 DFQATT, CDR2 SNEGSKA (reference sequence). The CDR3 sequence is CSADGPAVDEQYF. CDR3 in DNA: TGCAGTGCGGACGGACCGGCGGTCGACGAGCAGTACTTC.

This clonotype was recorded at least ten times. This chain connects TRBV19 to TRBJ1-6; D gene uncertain. CDR1 is LNHDA, CDR2 SQIVND, per germline (reference sequence). The CDR3 is 15 residues long. V was clipped by 9 bases and J by 0 bases, with 12 bases between them. CDR3 sequence reads: CASVRGSSYNSPLHF. The CDR3 DNA reads TGTGCCAGCGTACGTGGGAGCTCCTATAATTCACCCCTCCACTTT.

The chain has TRBV6-2 or TRBV6-3 and TRBJ2-1; D gene unclear. V was trimmed by 4 bases and J by 7 bases, leaving 17 bases between them. Germline V gives CDR1 MNHEY, CDR2 SVGEGT. The length of the CDR3 is 15 residues. CDR3 protein: CASSFPGPTKNEQFF. The CDR3 DNA is TGTGCCAGCAGTTTTCCCGGACCGACGAAGAATGAGCAGTTCTTC.

Details on this clonotype: One end of the junction varies from germline; a read error may be responsible. This chain connects TRBV28 to TRBJ1-4; maybe TRBD1 (5 bases). Germline-derived CDR1 and CDR2 are MDHEN and SYDVKM. The CDR3 has 11 amino acids. CDR3 nucleotides: TGTGCCAGCAGTTTAAAGATGAGACAGATTTTT. Its protein is CASSLKMRQIF.

Details on this clonotype: A much larger clone differs by one base, so this may be a read error. V and J are TRBV7-9 and TRBJ2-4, with D unclear. The CDR3 runs 14 residues. Germline CDR1 SEHNR, CDR2 FQNEAQ (reference sequence). Trimming removed 1 base at V and 2 bases at J, with 6 bases between. CDR3 region: CASSLEETKNIQYF. The CDR3, as DNA: TGTGCCAGCAGCTTAGAGGAGACCAAAAACATTCAGTACTTC.

This chain joins TRBV10-2 and TRBJ2-1; D remains ambiguous. The CDR3 totals 14 residues. Germline CDR1 reads WSHSY; CDR2 reads SAAADI. The ends were cut back, 6 bases at V and 2 bases at J, with 11 bases in the middle. The CDR3 loop is CASRTTLTYNEQFF. DNA of the CDR3: TGCGCCAGCAGGACGACACTGACCTACAATGAGCAGTTCTTC.

This clonotype was recorded many times. The J gene is TRBJ1-1, the V gene TRBV20-1; D gene uncertain. Trimming took off 0 bases at V and 1 base at J, with 9 bases between the two ends. This CDR3 is built from 14 residues. Germline assignment: CDR1 DFQATT and CDR2 SNEGSKA (reference sequence). The CDR3 protein is CSARDLRGNTEAFF. CDR3 nucleotide sequence: TGCAGTGCTAGAGATCTGAGAGGGAACACTGAAGCTTTCTTT.

The sample holds many counts of this clonotype. The chain carries TRBV12-3 or TRBV12-4 and TRBJ2-3, with TRBD2 matching 13 bases. The CDR3 consists of 19 residues. V trimming: 5 bases; J trimming: 2 bases; junction bases outside the gene matches: 13. CDR3 sequence reads: CASSPRFTGLAGNTDTQYF. In DNA, the CDR3 is TGTGCCAGCAGTCCCCGGTTCACGGGACTAGCGGGGAACACAGATACGCAGTATTTT.

Ten or more counts support this clonotype. CDR3 loop: CASSLDPGDRKKRETQYF. CDR3 DNA: TGTGCCAGCAGCCTCGACCCGGGTGACAGGAAAAAGAGAGAGACCCAGTACTTC. The V gene is TRBV7-6, the J gene TRBJ2-5; perhaps TRBD1 as D (6 bases). Germline V CDR1 and CDR2: SGHVS, FNYEAQ. The V and J ends lost 5 bases and 4 bases respectively, with 26 bases between them. The length of the CDR3 is 18 residues.